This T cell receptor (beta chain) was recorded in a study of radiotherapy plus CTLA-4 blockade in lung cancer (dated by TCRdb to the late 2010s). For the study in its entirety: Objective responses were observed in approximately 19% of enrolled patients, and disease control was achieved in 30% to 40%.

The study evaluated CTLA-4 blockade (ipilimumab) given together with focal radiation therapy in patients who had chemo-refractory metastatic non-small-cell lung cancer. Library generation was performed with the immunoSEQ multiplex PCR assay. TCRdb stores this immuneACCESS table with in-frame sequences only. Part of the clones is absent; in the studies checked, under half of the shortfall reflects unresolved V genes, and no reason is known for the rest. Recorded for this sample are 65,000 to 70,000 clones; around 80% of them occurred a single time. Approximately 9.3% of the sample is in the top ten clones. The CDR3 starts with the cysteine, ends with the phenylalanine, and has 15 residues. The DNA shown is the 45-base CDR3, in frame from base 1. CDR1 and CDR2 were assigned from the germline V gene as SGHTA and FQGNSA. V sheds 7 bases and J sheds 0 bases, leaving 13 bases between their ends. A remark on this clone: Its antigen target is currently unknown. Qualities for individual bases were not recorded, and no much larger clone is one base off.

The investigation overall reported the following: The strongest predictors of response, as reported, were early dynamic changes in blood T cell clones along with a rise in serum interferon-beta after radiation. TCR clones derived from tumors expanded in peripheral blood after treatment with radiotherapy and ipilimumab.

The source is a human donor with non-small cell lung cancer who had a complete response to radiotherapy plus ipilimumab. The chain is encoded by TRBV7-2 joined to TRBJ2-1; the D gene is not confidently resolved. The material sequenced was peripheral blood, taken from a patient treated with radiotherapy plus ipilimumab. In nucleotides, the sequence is TGTGCCAGCACCCCACCACCTAACTCCTACAATGAGCAGTTCTTC. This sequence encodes CASTPPPNSYNEQFF.